The present T cell receptor beta chain was sequenced within a study of shared clonotypes between healthy human individuals. Study at large: Donors, aged 18 to 49, were a couple of women and a few men. Per donor, three plates held CD4 naive cells, three held CD4 memory, two held CD8 naive and one held CD8 memory.

Sequencing used immunoSEQ multiplex PCR; TCRdb keeps in-frame clones, though not all of them. The sample holds 400,000 or so clones, 90% to 97% seen once. A word on this clone: Its antigen is not identified.

Study-wide points: In general, naive subsets displayed greater estimated richness than memory subsets did.

The source material was memory CD8+ T cells sorted from blood. The subset: CD45RO+ cells pooled with CCR7-negative TemRA cells. The source is a young man in good health.

CDR3 sequence (DNA): TGTGCCAGCAGTTTATGGGGAGCGGGAGGGAGCTACAATGAGCAGTTCTTC. It codes for CASSLWGAGGSYNEQFF. The chain combines TRBV27 with TRBJ2-1, with 10 bases identical to TRBD2. Trimming removed 1 base from V and 3 bases from J; junction bases left unmatched: 6. Germline V gene sequence: CDR1 MNHEY, CDR2 SMNVEV (reference sequence). The CDR3 totals 17 residues.